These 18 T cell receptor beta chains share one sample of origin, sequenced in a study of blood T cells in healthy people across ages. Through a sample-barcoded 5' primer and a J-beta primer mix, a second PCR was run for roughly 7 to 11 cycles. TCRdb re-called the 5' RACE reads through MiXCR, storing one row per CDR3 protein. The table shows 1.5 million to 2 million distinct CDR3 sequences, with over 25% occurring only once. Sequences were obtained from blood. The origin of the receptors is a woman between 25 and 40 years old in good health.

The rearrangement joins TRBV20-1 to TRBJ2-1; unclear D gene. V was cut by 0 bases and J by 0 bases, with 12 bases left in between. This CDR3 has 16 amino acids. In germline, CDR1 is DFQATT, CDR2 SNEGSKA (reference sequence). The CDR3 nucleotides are TGCAGTGCTAGAGATAGGACGGGTTCCTCCTACAATGAGCAGTTCTTC. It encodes CSARDRTGSSYNEQFF.

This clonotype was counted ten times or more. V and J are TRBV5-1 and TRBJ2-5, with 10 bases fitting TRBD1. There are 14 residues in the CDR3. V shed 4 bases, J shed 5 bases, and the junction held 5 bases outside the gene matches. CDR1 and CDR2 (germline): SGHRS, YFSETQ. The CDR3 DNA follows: TGCGCCAGCAGCGCCCCGGGACAGGGGGAGACCCAGTACTTC. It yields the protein CASSAPGQGETQYF.

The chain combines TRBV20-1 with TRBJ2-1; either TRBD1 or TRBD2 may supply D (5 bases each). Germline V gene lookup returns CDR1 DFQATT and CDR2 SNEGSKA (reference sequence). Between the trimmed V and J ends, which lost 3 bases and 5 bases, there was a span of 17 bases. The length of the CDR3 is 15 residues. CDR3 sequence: CSASVPGTNNNEQFF. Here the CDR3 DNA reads TGCAGTGCTAGTGTCCCCGGGACCAACAACAATGAGCAGTTCTTC.

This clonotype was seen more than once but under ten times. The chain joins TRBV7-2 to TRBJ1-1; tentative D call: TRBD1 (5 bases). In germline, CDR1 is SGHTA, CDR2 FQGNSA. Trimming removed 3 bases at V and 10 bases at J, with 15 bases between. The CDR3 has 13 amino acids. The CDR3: CASSFRVQGLAFF. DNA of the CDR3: TGTGCCAGCAGCTTCCGGGTTCAGGGATTAGCTTTCTTT.

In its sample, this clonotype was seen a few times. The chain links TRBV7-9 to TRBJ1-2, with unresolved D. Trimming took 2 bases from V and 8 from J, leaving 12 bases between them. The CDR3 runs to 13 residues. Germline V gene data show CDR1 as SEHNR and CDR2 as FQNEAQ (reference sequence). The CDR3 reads CASSLTNQGGYTF. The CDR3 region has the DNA TGTGCCAGCAGCTTAACCAACCAAGGGGGCTACACCTTC.

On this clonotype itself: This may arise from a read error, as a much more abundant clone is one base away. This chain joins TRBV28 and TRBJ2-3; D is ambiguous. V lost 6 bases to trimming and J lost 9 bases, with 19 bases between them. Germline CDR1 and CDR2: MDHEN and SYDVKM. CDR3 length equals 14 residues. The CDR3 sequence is CASSALVGRVTQYF. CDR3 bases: TGTGCCAGCAGCGCCCTCGTAGGTAGGGTGACGCAGTATTTT. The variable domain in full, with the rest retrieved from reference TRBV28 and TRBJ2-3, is DVKVTQSSRYLVKRTGEKVFLECVQDMDHENMFWYRQDPGLGLRLIYFSYDVKMKEKGDIPEGYSVSREKKERFSLILESASTNQTSMYLCASSALVGRVTQYFGPGTRLTVL.

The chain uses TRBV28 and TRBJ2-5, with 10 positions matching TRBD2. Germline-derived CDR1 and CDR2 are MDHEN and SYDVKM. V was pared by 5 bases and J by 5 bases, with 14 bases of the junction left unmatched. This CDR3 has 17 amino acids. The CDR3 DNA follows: TGTGCCAGCAGTACCCAGTCTAGCGGGGGAGGGCGGGAGACCCAGTACTTC. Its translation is CASSTQSSGGGRETQYF. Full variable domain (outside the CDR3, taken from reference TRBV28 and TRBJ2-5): DVKVTQSSRYLVKRTGEKVFLECVQDMDHENMFWYRQDPGLGLRLIYFSYDVKMKEKGDIPEGYSVSREKKERFSLILESASTNQTSMYLCASSTQSSGGGRETQYFGPGTRLLVL.

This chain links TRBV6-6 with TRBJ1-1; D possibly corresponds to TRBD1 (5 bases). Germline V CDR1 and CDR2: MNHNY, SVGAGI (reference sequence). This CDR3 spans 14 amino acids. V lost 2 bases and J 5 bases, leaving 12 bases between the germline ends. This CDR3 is CASSYGGVRTEAFF. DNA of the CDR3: TGTGCCAGCAGTTACGGGGGGGTGCGGACTGAAGCTTTCTTT.

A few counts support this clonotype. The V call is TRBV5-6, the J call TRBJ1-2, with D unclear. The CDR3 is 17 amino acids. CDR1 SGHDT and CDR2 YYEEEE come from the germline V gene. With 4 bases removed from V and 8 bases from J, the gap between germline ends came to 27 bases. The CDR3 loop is CASSGLSGRRSRYGYTF. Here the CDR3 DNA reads TGTGCCAGCAGCGGGCTGTCTGGACGGAGGTCACGATACGGCTACACCTTC. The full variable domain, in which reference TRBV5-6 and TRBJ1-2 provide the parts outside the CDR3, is DAGVTQSPTHLIKTRGQQVTLRCSPKSGHDTVSWYQQALGQGPQFIFQYYEEEERQRGNFPDRFSGHQFPNYSSELNVNALLLGDSALYLCASSGLSGRRSRYGYTFGSGTRLTVV.

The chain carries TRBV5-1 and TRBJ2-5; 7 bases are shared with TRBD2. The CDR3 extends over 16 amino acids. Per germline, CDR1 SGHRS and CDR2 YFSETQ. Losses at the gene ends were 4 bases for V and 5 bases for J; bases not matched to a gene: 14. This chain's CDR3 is CASSPSLLSGGETQYF. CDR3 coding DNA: TGCGCCAGCAGCCCGTCTTTACTATCGGGGGGTGAGACCCAGTACTTC.

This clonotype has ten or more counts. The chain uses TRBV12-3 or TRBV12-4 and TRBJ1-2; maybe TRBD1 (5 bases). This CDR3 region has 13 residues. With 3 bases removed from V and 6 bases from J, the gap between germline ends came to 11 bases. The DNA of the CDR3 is TGTGCCAGCAGTTTGGACGCAGGGAATGGCTACACCTTC. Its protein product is CASSLDAGNGYTF.

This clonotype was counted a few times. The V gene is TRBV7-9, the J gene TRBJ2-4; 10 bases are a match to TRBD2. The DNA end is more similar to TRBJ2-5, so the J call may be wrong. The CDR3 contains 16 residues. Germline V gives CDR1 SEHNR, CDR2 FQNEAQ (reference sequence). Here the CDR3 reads CASSPAGGPYEETQYF. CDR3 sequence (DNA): TGTGCCAGCAGCCCAGCGGGGGGGCCATATGAAGAGACCCAGTACTTC.

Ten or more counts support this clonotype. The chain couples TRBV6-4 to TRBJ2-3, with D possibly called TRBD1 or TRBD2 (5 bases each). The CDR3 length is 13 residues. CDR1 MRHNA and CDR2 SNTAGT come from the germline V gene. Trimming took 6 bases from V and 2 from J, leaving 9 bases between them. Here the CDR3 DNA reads TGTGCCAGCAGCCGAGGGGACACAGATACGCAGTATTTT. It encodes CASSRGDTDTQYF.

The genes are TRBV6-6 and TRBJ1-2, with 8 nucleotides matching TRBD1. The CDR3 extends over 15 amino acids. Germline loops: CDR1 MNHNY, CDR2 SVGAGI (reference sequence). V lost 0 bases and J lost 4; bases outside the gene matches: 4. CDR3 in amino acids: CASSYSSGGAYGYTF. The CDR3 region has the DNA TGTGCCAGCAGTTACTCGTCAGGGGGCGCCTATGGCTACACCTTC.

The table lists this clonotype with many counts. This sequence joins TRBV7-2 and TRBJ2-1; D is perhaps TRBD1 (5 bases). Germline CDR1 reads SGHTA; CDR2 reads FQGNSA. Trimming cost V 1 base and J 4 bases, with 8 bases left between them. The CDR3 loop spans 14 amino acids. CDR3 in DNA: TGTGCCAGCAGCTTAGGGGGCCATTACAATGAGCAGTTCTTC. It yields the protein CASSLGGHYNEQFF.

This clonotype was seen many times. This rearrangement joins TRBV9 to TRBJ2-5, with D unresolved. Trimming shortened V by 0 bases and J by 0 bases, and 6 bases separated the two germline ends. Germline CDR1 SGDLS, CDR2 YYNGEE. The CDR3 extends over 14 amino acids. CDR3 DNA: TGTGCCAGCAGCGTAGGCAGTTACCAAGAGACCCAGTACTTC. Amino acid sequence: CASSVGSYQETQYF.

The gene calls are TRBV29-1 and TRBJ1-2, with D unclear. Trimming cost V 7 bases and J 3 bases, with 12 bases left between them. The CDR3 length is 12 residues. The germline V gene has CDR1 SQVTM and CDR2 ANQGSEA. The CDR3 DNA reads TGCAGCGCGCAACGGGGAGACTATGGCTACACCTTC. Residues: CSAQRGDYGYTF.

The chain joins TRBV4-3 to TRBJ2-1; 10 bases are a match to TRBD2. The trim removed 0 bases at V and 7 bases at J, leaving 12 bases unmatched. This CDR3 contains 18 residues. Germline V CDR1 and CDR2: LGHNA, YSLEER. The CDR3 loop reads CASSQEAAGGTYRNEQFF. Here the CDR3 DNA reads TGCGCCAGCAGCCAAGAGGCAGCGGGAGGGACCTACAGAAATGAGCAGTTCTTC.